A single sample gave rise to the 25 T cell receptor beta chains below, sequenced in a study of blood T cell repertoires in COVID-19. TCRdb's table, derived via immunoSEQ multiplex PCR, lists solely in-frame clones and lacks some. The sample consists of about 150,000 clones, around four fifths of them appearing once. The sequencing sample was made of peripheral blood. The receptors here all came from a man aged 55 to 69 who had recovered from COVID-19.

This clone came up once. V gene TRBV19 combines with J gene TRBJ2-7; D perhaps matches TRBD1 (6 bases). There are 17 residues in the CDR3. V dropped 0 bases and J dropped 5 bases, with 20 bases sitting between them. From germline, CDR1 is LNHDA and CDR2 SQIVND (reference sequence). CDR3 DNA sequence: TGTGCCAGTAGTATAGACCGGGACACCACCCGCGTCCACGAGCAGTACTTC. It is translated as CASSIDRDTTRVHEQYF. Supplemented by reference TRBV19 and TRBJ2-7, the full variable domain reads DGGITQSPKYLFRKEGQNVTLSCEQNLNHDAMYWYRQDPGQGLRLIYYSQIVNDFQKGDIAEGYSVSREKKESFPLTVTSAQKNPTAFYLCASSIDRDTTRVHEQYFGPGTRLTVT.

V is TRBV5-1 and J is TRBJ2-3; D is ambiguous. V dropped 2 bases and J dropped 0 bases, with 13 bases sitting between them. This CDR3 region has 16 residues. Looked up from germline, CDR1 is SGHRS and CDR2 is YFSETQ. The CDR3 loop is CASSLPQLHSTDTQYF. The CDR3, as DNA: TGCGCCAGCAGCTTACCACAGCTCCACAGCACAGATACGCAGTATTTT.

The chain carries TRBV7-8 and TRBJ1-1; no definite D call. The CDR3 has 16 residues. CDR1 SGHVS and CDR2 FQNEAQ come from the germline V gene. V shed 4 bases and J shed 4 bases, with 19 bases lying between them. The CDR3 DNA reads TGTGCCAGCAGCTCCCCAACCGGGTCCGCGGTCACTGAAGCTTTCTTT. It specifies CASSSPTGSAVTEAFF.

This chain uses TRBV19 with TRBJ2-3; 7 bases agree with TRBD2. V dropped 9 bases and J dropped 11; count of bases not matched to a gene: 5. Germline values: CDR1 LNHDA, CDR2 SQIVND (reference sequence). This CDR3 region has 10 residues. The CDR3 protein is CASGTKMQYF. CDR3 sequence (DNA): TGTGCCAGCGGGACTAAGATGCAGTATTTT.

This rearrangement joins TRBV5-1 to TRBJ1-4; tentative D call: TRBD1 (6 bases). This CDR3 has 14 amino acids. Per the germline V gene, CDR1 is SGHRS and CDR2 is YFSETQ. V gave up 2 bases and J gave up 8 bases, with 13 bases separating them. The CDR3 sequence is CASSFGRGEEKLFF. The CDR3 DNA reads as TGCGCCAGCAGCTTCGGCAGGGGTGAAGAAAAACTGTTTTTT.

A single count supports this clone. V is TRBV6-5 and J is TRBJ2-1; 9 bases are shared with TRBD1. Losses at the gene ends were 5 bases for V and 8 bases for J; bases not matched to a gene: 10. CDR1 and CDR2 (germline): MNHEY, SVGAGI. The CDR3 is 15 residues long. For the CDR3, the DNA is TGTGCCAGCAGTCAACCGGGACAGGGTCTCTATGAGCAGTTCTTC. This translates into CASSQPGQGLYEQFF.

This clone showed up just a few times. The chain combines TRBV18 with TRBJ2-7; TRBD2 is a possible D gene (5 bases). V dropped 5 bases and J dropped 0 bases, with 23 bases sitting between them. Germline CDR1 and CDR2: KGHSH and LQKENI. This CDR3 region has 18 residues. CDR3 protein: CASSRAPGRGLSSYEQYF. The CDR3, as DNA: TGTGCCAGCTCAAGAGCGCCAGGTCGGGGTCTCAGCTCCTACGAGCAGTACTTC.

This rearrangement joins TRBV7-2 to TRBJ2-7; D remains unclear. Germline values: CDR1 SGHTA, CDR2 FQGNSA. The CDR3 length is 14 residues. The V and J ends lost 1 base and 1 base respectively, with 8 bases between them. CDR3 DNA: TGTGCCAGCAGCTTAGACGAGGTTTCCTACGAGCAGTACTTC. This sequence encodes CASSLDEVSYEQYF.

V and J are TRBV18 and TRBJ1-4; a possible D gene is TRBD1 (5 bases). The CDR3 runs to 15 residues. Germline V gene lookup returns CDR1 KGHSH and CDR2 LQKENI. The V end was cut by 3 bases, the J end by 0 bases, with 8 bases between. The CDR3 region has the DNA TGTGCCAGCTCACCTACAGGTGCAACTAATGAAAAACTGTTTTTT. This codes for CASSPTGATNEKLFF.

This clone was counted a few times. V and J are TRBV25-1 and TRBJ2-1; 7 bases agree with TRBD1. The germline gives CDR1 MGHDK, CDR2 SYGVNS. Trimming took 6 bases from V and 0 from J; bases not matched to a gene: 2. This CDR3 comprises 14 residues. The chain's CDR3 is CASSGDSSYNEQFF. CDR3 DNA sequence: TGTGCCAGCAGCGGGGACAGCTCCTACAATGAGCAGTTCTTC.

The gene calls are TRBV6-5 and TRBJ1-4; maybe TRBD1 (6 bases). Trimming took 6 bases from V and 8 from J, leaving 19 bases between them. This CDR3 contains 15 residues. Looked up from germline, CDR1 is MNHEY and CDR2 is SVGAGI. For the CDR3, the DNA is TGTGCCAGCAGCTTGGGGACACCTCTGGTGGAAAAACTGTTTTTT. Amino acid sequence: CASSLGTPLVEKLFF.

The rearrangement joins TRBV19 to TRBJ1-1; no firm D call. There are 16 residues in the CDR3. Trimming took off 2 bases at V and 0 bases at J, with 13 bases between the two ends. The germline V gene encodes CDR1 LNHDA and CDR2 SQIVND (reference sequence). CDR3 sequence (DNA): TGTGCCAGTAGTATACGGCCAGGAAACATGAACACTGAAGCTTTCTTT. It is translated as CASSIRPGNMNTEAFF.

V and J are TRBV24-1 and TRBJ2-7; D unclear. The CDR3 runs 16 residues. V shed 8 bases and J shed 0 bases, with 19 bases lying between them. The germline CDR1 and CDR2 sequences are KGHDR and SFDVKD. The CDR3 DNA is TGTGCCACCACCCGACGGGTCTCGGCTACCTCCTACGAGCAGTACTTC. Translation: CATTRRVSATSYEQYF.

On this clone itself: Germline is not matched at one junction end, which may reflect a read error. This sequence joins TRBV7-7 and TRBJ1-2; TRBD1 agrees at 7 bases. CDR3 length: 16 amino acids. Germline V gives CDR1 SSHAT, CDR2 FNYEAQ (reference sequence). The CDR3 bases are TGTGCTAGCAGCCGCGGACAGGCGACCACTAACTATGGCTACACCTTC. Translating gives CASSRGQATTNYGYTF.

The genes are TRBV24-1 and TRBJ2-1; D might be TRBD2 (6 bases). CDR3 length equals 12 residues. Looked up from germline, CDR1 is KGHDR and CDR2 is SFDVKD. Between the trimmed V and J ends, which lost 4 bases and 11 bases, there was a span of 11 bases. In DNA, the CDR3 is TGTGCCACCAGTGACCCCGCGGGGAAGCAGTTCTTC. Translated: CATSDPAGKQFF.

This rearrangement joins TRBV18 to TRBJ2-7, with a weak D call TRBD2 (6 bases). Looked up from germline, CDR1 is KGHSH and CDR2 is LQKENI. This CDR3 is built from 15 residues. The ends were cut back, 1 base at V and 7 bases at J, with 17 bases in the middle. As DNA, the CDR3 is TGTGCCAGCTCACCACGGGCTAGCGCAGAAGGGGAGCAGTACTTC. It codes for CASSPRASAEGEQYF.

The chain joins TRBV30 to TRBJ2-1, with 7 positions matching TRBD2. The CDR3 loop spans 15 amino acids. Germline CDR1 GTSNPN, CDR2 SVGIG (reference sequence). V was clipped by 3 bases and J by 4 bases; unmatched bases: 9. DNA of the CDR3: TGTGCCTGGAGCCCCAGAGCTAGCGGTTACAATGAGCAGTTCTTC. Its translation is CAWSPRASGYNEQFF.

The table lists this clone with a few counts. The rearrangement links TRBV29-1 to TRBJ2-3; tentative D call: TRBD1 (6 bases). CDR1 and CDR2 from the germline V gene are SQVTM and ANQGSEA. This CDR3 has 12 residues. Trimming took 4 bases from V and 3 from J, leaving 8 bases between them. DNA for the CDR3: TGCAGCGTTGTTAGGGGGACAGATACGCAGTATTTT. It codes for CSVVRGTDTQYF.

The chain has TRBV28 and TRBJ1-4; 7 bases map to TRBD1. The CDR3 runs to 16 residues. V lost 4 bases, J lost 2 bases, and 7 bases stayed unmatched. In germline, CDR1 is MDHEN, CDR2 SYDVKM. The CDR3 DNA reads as TGTGCCAGCAGTTCCGGACAGGCCTGGACTAATGAAAAACTGTTTTTT. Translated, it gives CASSSGQAWTNEKLFF.

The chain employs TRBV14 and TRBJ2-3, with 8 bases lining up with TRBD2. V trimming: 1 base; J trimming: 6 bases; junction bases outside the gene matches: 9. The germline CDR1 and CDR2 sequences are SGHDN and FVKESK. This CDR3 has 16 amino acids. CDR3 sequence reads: CASSQVPRGGRDTQYF. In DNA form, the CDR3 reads TGTGCCAGCAGCCAAGTCCCACGGGGGGGCCGTGATACGCAGTATTTT.

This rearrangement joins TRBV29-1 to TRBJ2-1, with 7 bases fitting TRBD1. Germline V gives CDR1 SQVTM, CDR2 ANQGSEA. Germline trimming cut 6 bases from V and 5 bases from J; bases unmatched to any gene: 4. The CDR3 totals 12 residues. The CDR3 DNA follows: TGCAGCGTCCACAGGGGTAACAATGAGCAGTTCTTC. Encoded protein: CSVHRGNNEQFF.

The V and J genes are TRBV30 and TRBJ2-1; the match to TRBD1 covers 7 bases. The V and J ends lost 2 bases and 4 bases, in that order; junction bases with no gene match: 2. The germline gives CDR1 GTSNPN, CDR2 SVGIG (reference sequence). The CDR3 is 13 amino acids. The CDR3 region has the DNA TGTGCCTGGAGTCGGGACAGTTACAATGAGCAGTTCTTC. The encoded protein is CAWSRDSYNEQFF.

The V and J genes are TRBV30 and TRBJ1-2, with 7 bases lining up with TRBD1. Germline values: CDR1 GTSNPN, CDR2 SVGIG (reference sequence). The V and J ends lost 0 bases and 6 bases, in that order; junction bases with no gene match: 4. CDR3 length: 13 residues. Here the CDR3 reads CAWSVQGMDGYTF. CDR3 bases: TGTGCCTGGAGTGTACAGGGGATGGATGGCTACACCTTC.

The CDR3, as DNA: TGTGCCAGCAGTGTTTGGGGCAGGGCGGGGACCGGGGAGCTGTTTTTT. Translating it yields CASSVWGRAGTGELFF. V is TRBV2 and J is TRBJ2-2; TRBD2 might be the D (6 bases). Germline CDR1 SNHLY, CDR2 FYNNEI. Trimming cost V 4 bases and J 5 bases, with 17 bases left between them. This CDR3 is 16 amino acids long.

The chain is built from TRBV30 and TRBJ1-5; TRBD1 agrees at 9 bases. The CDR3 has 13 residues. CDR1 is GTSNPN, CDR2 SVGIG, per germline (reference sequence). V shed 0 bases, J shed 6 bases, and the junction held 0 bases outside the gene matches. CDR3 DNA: TGTGCCTGGAGTGTACAGGGGGCTCAGCCCCAGCATTTT. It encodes CAWSVQGAQPQHF.